This is a list of T cell receptor beta chains from one sample in a study of blood T cells in healthy people across ages. Using its own MiXCR run on the 5' RACE reads, TCRdb lists one record per CDR3 protein. The sample gives 1.6 million or so distinct CDR3 sequences, roughly a third of which show up once; around 10% is in the top ten. Source material: blood. All receptors come from a woman aged 25 to 39 in good health. The CDR3 runs from the conserved cysteine through the conserved F or W. Fields, in order: CDR3 DNA, CDR3 protein, J gene, D gene, clone size, V gene. A D gene is named only where the DNA matches it firmly. Clone size is shown for a subset of rows, as once, few, many or a class of expanded clone.

CDR3nt: TGTGCCAGCAGCTGGACTAGCGGGAGACAATACAATGAGCAGTTCTTC
CDR3aa: CASSWTSGRQYNEQFF
j_gene: TRBJ2-1
d_gene: TRBD2
abundance: few
v_gene: TRBV6-6

CDR3nt: TGTGCCAGTATGGCTAGCGGGGGGTCCCCCTACGAGCAGTACTTC
CDR3aa: CASMASGGSPYEQYF
j_gene: TRBJ2-7
d_gene: TRBD2
abundance: -
v_gene: TRBV19

CDR3nt: TGTGCCAGCCAGCAGAGGAACACTGAAGCTTTCTTT
CDR3aa: CASQQRNTEAFF
j_gene: TRBJ1-1
d_gene: -
abundance: few
v_gene: TRBV12-3/TRBV12-4

CDR3nt: TGTGCCAGCAAGGCGGGGAGGGTCTCAACGGGAGAGACCCAGTACTTC
CDR3aa: CASKAGRVSTGETQYF
j_gene: TRBJ2-5
d_gene: TRBD2
abundance: few
v_gene: TRBV25-1

CDR3nt: TGCAGTGCTAGTGTAATGATCGTCTCCAAAGATACGCAGTATTTT
CDR3aa: CSASVMIVSKDTQYF
j_gene: TRBJ2-3
d_gene: -
abundance: -
v_gene: TRBV20-1

CDR3nt: TGCAGTGCTAAGGCGGGGGGATTTTACGAGCAGTACTTC
CDR3aa: CSAKAGGFYEQYF
j_gene: TRBJ2-7
d_gene: TRBD2
abundance: few
v_gene: TRBV20-1

CDR3nt: TGTGCCAGTGGGGAAATCGACAGACAAGAGACCCAGTACTTC
CDR3aa: CASGEIDRQETQYF
j_gene: TRBJ2-5
d_gene: -
abundance: few
v_gene: TRBV27

CDR3nt: TGCAGCGTTGAAGCGGGGGACTATGGCTACACCTTC
CDR3aa: CSVEAGDYGYTF
j_gene: TRBJ1-2
d_gene: -
abundance: many
v_gene: TRBV29-1

CDR3nt: TGTGCCAGCAGTGAAGCGCTCTTGACGGCAACTAATGAAAAACTGTTTTTT
CDR3aa: CASSEALLTATNEKLFF
j_gene: TRBJ1-4
d_gene: -
abundance: -
v_gene: TRBV6-1

CDR3nt: TGTGCCAGCAGCTCAAGCCCCAACAGGGGATATGGCTACACCTTC
CDR3aa: CASSSSPNRGYGYTF
j_gene: TRBJ1-2
d_gene: TRBD1
abundance: -
v_gene: TRBV7-9

CDR3nt: TGCAGTGCTAGCGGGGGGGCCCTTAATGAAAAACTGTTTTTT
CDR3aa: CSASGGALNEKLFF
j_gene: TRBJ1-4
d_gene: -
abundance: -
v_gene: TRBV20-1

CDR3nt: TGTGCCAGCAGTTTTGACTACCCCCGGGATACGCAGTATTTT
CDR3aa: CASSFDYPRDTQYF
j_gene: TRBJ2-3
d_gene: -
abundance: few
v_gene: TRBV12-3/TRBV12-4

CDR3nt: TGTGCCAGCAGGCTAAATGGGGAGTACGAGACCCAGTACTTC
CDR3aa: CASRLNGEYETQYF
j_gene: TRBJ2-5
d_gene: -
abundance: many
v_gene: TRBV7-2

CDR3nt: TGTGCCAGCTCACCAGAGACAGCCCGGTTAGATACGCAGTATTTT
CDR3aa: CASSPETARLDTQYF
j_gene: TRBJ2-3
d_gene: -
abundance: -
v_gene: TRBV18

CDR3nt: TGCGCCAGCAGCCAGGAAGCGGGTATCTCCTACAATGAGCAGTTCTTC
CDR3aa: CASSQEAGISYNEQFF
j_gene: TRBJ2-1
d_gene: -
abundance: -
v_gene: TRBV5-1

CDR3nt: TGTGCCAGCAGGGATCGACAGGGGGACTATGGCTACACCTTC
CDR3aa: CASRDRQGDYGYTF
j_gene: TRBJ1-2
d_gene: TRBD1
abundance: once
v_gene: TRBV6-1

CDR3nt: TGCGCCAGCCGACCCCTCGCTAAGGGGGGGTACGATACGCAGTATTTT
CDR3aa: CASRPLAKGGYDTQYF
j_gene: TRBJ2-3
d_gene: -
abundance: few
v_gene: TRBV5-1

CDR3nt: TGTGCCATCAGCGATAGGGTCTCATCCGGGGAGCTGTTTTTT
CDR3aa: CAISDRVSSGELFF
j_gene: TRBJ2-2
d_gene: -
abundance: few
v_gene: TRBV10-3

CDR3nt: TGTGCCAGCAGCTTAGCACTAGCGGGAGGGCCCTCCTACAATGAGCAGTTCTTC
CDR3aa: CASSLALAGGPSYNEQFF
j_gene: TRBJ2-1
d_gene: TRBD2
abundance: -
v_gene: TRBV7-8

CDR3nt: TGCAGCGCCTACACAGGGTCGGGCGAGCAGTACTTC
CDR3aa: CSAYTGSGEQYF
j_gene: TRBJ2-7
d_gene: -
abundance: many
v_gene: TRBV29-1

CDR3nt: TGTGCCACCAGCAGAGATGGTGTGAACACTGAAGCTTTCTTT
CDR3aa: CATSRDGVNTEAFF
j_gene: TRBJ1-1
d_gene: -
abundance: -
v_gene: TRBV15

CDR3nt: TGTGCCAGCAGTGAAGCCTTCAATGAGCAGTTCTTC
CDR3aa: CASSEAFNEQFF
j_gene: TRBJ2-1
d_gene: -
abundance: few
v_gene: TRBV6-1

CDR3nt: TGCGCCAGCAGCCCCGGGGGCGTTATGGTCACAGATACGCAGTATTTT
CDR3aa: CASSPGGVMVTDTQYF
j_gene: TRBJ2-3
d_gene: -
abundance: -
v_gene: TRBV5-1

CDR3nt: TGTGCCAGCGCCGGAAGCAGCAGGGGGATTGTTGTTGAAGCTTTCTTT
CDR3aa: CASAGSSRGIVVEAFF
j_gene: TRBJ1-1
d_gene: TRBD1
abundance: few
v_gene: TRBV5-5

CDR3nt: TGTGCCAGCAGCTTTCGGGCAGGGCATTCCGATCAACCCCAGCATTTT
CDR3aa: CASSFRAGHSDQPQHF
j_gene: TRBJ1-5
d_gene: -
abundance: -
v_gene: TRBV5-5

CDR3nt: TGTGCCAGCAGCTTAGCCGGGACAGTAACTGGAAACACCATATATTTT
CDR3aa: CASSLAGTVTGNTIYF
j_gene: TRBJ1-3
d_gene: TRBD1
abundance: -
v_gene: TRBV7-2

CDR3nt: TGCAGTGCTAGAGATAGTAAGGGGATTGGCTCCTACGAGCAGTACTTC
CDR3aa: CSARDSKGIGSYEQYF
j_gene: TRBJ2-7
d_gene: -
abundance: -
v_gene: TRBV20-1